This paragraph covers one T cell receptor (beta chain) sequence. What it binds is not known. These data belong to a study of shared clonotypes between healthy human individuals. General study results and limits: Relative to their counterparts shared across all four donors, non-shared clonotypes exhibited diminished generation probabilities. Memory subsets had estimated richness that was generally smaller than that of naive subsets.

Here immunoSEQ multiplex PCR was the method, and the copy in TCRdb shows in-frame clones only, minus some. Found here are around 2.5 million clones, 80% to 95% of them singletons; the top ten hold roughly 0.36%. This CDR3 is built from 16 residues. CDR1 is SGHDN and CDR2 is FVKESK in the germline V gene. V shed 4 bases and J 1 base; nucleotides not matched to a gene: 8. Material: naive CD4+ T cells from PBMCs. This sample's subset: CD45RA+ positively selected. The clonotype comes from a man between 18 and 35 years old in good health. Some clones in this sample may be carry-over from other donors' samples. The V call is TRBV14, the J call TRBJ1-2, with 8 nucleotides matching TRBD1. The CDR3 is CASSLRTGRYNYGYTF. The CDR3 region has the DNA TGTGCCAGCAGCCTCCGGACAGGGAGGTATAACTATGGCTACACCTTC.